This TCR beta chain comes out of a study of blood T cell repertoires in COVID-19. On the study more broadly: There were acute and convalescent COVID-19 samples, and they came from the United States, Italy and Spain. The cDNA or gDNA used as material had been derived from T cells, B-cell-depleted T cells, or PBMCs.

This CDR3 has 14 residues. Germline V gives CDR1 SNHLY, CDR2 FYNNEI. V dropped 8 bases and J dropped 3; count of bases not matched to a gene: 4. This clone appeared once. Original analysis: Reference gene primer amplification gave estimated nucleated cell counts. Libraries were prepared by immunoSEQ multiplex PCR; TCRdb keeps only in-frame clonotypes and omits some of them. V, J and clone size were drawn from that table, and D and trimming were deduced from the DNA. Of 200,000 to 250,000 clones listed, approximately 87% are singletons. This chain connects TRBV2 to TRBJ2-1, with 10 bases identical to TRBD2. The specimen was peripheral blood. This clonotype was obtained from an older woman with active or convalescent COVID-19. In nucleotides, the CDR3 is TGTGCCAGCGTCCAGCGGGAGGGCTACAATGAGCAGTTCTTC. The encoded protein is CASVQREGYNEQFF.